A single sample is the source of the 26 T cell receptor beta chains below, sequenced in a study of early T cells in non-severe SARS-CoV-2 infection. In TCRdb, the 5' RACE reads were re-called with MiXCR into one record per CDR3 protein. Of fewer than 85,000 distinct CDR3 sequences listed, approximately 10% are singletons. Sequenced here: whole blood, sampled at baseline. Receptors originate from an adult who was a healthcare worker with PCR-confirmed SARS-CoV-2 infection or an uninfected control (not recorded which).

This clonotype turned up a few times. This chain connects TRBV7-2 to TRBJ2-2; D tentatively reads TRBD1 or TRBD2 (5 bases each). With 5 bases removed from V and 5 bases from J, the gap between germline ends came to 24 bases. The CDR3 spans 18 residues. Germline V gene sequence: CDR1 SGHTA, CDR2 FQGNSA. CDR3 DNA: TGTGCCAGCAGCCCCCCGGGGTCCCAGGTGTGGGGGACCGGGGAGCTGTTTTTT. It is translated as CASSPPGSQVWGTGELFF.

This clonotype is labeled as medium-sized. This rearrangement joins TRBV20-1 to TRBJ2-5, with D possibly matching TRBD1 (5 bases). V lost 6 bases to trimming and J lost 2 bases, with 10 bases between them. This CDR3 has 12 residues. Germline CDR1 and CDR2: DFQATT and SNEGSKA (reference sequence). The CDR3 is CSAMDTQETQYF. The CDR3 nucleotides read TGCAGTGCCATGGACACACAAGAGACCCAGTACTTC.

This clonotype was picked up many times. The genes are TRBV18 and TRBJ2-1; D may be TRBD1 (5 bases). V was cut by 0 bases and J by 7 bases, with 7 bases left in between. Germline V CDR1 and CDR2: KGHSH, LQKENI. The CDR3 spans 13 residues. The DNA of the CDR3 is TGTGCCAGCTCACCACCAGGGGTGAATGAGCAGTTCTTC. Amino acids: CASSPPGVNEQFF.

V gene TRBV9 combines with J gene TRBJ2-1; tentative D call: TRBD1 (6 bases). Trimming pared 4 bases from V and 8 bases from J, leaving 28 bases between. The CDR3 runs to 18 residues. CDR1 and CDR2 from the germline V gene are SGDLS and YYNGEE. The CDR3 is CASSLRVGPGTHLYEQFF. CDR3 in DNA: TGTGCCAGCAGCCTAAGAGTGGGCCCCGGGACACACCTCTATGAGCAGTTCTTC. The full variable domain, completed using reference TRBV9 and TRBJ2-1, is DSGVTQTPKHLITATGQRVTLRCSPRSGDLSVYWYQQSLDQGLQFLIQYYNGEERAKGNILERFSAQQFPDLHSELNLSSLELGDSALYFCASSLRVGPGTHLYEQFFGPGTRLTVL.

The CDR3 nucleotides read TGCAGTGCTAGAGAAACACATCCGGGCGGGGAGCTGTTTTTT. This gives the protein CSARETHPGGELFF. The rearrangement joins TRBV20-1 to TRBJ2-2; unclear D gene. Germline-derived CDR1 and CDR2 are DFQATT and SNEGSKA (reference sequence). The CDR3 contains 14 residues. V shed 0 bases and J shed 7 bases, with 12 bases lying between them.

This clonotype was detected ten times or more. The CDR3 sequence is CASSLVSGDNTQYF. CDR3 nucleotides: TGTGCCAGCAGCTTAGTAAGCGGGGATAATACGCAGTATTTT. The V and J genes are TRBV7-2 and TRBJ2-3; 7 positions agree with TRBD2. V lost 1 base to trimming and J lost 7 bases; unmatched junction nucleotides: 5. The CDR3 consists of 14 residues. CDR1 SGHTA and CDR2 FQGNSA come from the germline V gene. The whole variable domain, filled in from reference TRBV7-2 and TRBJ2-3, reads GAGVSQSPSNKVTEKGKDVELRCDPISGHTALYWYRQSLGQGLEFLIYFQGNSAPDKSGLPSDRFSAERTGGSVSTLTIQRTQQEDSAVYLCASSLVSGDNTQYFGPGTRLTVL.

This clonotype showed up many times. The chain employs TRBV12-3 or TRBV12-4 and TRBJ2-3; D is ambiguous. V was cut by 2 bases and J by 6 bases, with 3 bases left in between. The CDR3 sequence is 11 residues long. The CDR3 nucleotides are TGTGCCAGCAGTTTAAAGGATACGCAGTATTTT. This gives the protein CASSLKDTQYF.

V is TRBV2 and J is TRBJ2-3; TRBD2 matches at 7 bases. Germline CDR1 SNHLY, CDR2 FYNNEI. The CDR3 runs 14 residues. The V segment lost 7 bases and the J segment 0 bases; nucleotides outside the gene matches: 4. CDR3 sequence (DNA): TGTGCCAGCACCCCCGGGGGGAGCACAGATACGCAGTATTTT. It codes for CASTPGGSTDTQYF.

This clonotype was seen only a few times. This chain joins TRBV5-1 and TRBJ2-5; D not resolved. Looked up from germline, CDR1 is SGHRS and CDR2 is YFSETQ. The V end lost 5 bases, the J end lost 0 bases, and 8 bases lay between the germline ends. This CDR3 has 13 amino acids. The CDR3 bases are TGCGCCAGCAGTTTCTGGGACCAAGAGACCCAGTACTTC. Protein product: CASSFWDQETQYF. The whole variable domain, filled in from reference TRBV5-1 and TRBJ2-5, reads KAGVTQTPRYLIKTRGQQVTLSCSPISGHRSVSWYQQTPGQGLQFLFEYFSETQRNKGNFPGRFSGRQFSNSRSEMNVSTLELGDSALYLCASSFWDQETQYFGPGTRLLVL.

This clonotype was recorded many times. The gene calls are TRBV5-5 and TRBJ1-2, with unresolved D. This CDR3 comprises 12 residues. Germline-derived CDR1 and CDR2 are SGHKS and YYEKEE (reference sequence). V lost 4 bases to trimming and J lost 3 bases, with 7 bases between them. As DNA, the CDR3 is TGTGCCAGCAGCCTAGACTACTATGGCTACACCTTC. This encodes CASSLDYYGYTF.

This sequence joins TRBV7-2 and TRBJ1-1, with unresolved D. The V and J ends lost 1 base and 8 bases respectively, with 11 bases between them. This CDR3 is built from 13 residues. Germline lookup yields CDR1 SGHTA and CDR2 FQGNSA. CDR3 amino acids: CASSLGRELEAFF. In DNA form, the CDR3 reads TGTGCCAGCAGCTTAGGGCGGGAGTTAGAAGCTTTCTTT.

The chain links TRBV30 to TRBJ1-1, with TRBD1 matching 7 bases. The ends lost 6 bases at V and 8 bases at J; junction bases unmatched: 15. Per germline, CDR1 GTSNPN and CDR2 SVGIG (reference sequence). The CDR3 length is 14 residues. Here the CDR3 DNA reads TGTGCCTGCACTACCGAAGACAGGGCGGGGGAAGCTTTCTTT. Translating it yields CACTTEDRAGEAFF.

The chain joins TRBV20-1 to TRBJ1-2; D perhaps matches TRBD1 (6 bases). CDR1 is DFQATT, CDR2 SNEGSKA, per germline (reference sequence). Deletions cut 3 bases from V and 3 bases from J, with 8 bases between. The CDR3 spans 12 residues. The CDR3 DNA sequence: TGCAGTGCTAGGGGGGCGGACTATGGCTACACCTTC. Its translation is CSARGADYGYTF.

The chain combines TRBV5-1 with TRBJ1-3; D unresolved. The CDR3 length is 13 residues. Germline-derived CDR1 and CDR2 are SGHRS and YFSETQ. V was clipped by 1 base and J by 8 bases, with 10 bases between them. CDR3 nucleotide sequence: TGCGCCAGCAGCTTGTCCGGCCGCGACACCATATATTTT. Translated: CASSLSGRDTIYF. The entire variable domain, with the rest obtained from reference TRBV5-1 and TRBJ1-3, is as follows: KAGVTQTPRYLIKTRGQQVTLSCSPISGHRSVSWYQQTPGQGLQFLFEYFSETQRNKGNFPGRFSGRQFSNSRSEMNVSTLELGDSALYLCASSLSGRDTIYFGEGSWLTVV.

This clonotype has ten or more counts. The J gene is TRBJ2-1, the V gene TRBV6-4; no clear D. This CDR3 has 13 amino acids. Trimming cost V 2 bases and J 2 bases, with 4 bases left between them. The germline CDR1 and CDR2 sequences are MRHNA and SNTAGT. This CDR3 is CASSDAAYNEQFF. The CDR3 DNA follows: TGTGCCAGCAGTGACGCAGCCTACAATGAGCAGTTCTTC.

The chain has TRBV20-1 and TRBJ2-2, with 7 bases fitting TRBD1. V lost 4 bases to trimming and J lost 4 bases; unmatched junction nucleotides: 12. Germline CDR1 and CDR2: DFQATT and SNEGSKA (reference sequence). The CDR3 runs to 16 residues. The CDR3 is CSATKTGTAFTGELFF. DNA for the CDR3: TGCAGTGCTACTAAAACCGGGACAGCATTCACCGGGGAGCTGTTTTTT.

There are a few counts of this clonotype. V is TRBV15 and J is TRBJ2-1; D may be TRBD1 or TRBD2 (5 bases each). The V end was cut by 3 bases, the J end by 2 bases, with 11 bases between. Per the germline V gene, CDR1 is LNHNV and CDR2 is YYDKDF (reference sequence). This CDR3 contains 15 residues. As DNA, the CDR3 is TGTGCCACCAGCAGGGAGGCACAGGCCTACAATGAGCAGTTCTTC. This translates into CATSREAQAYNEQFF.

The chain joins TRBV5-4 to TRBJ2-1; 16 nucleotides line up with TRBD2. The CDR3 contains 20 residues. Trimming removed 0 bases from V and 7 bases from J; junction bases left unmatched: 13. Germline V lookup: CDR1 SGHNT, CDR2 YYREEE (reference sequence). The CDR3 bases are TGTGCCAGCAGCTTGGAGCCGGGACTAGCGGGGGGGCTAGGGTCGAATGAGCAGTTCTTC. This codes for CASSLEPGLAGGLGSNEQFF.

This clonotype was found a few times. V gene TRBV4-1 combines with J gene TRBJ2-1, with 7 bases aligning to TRBD2. J was trimmed by 8 bases and V by 3 bases; bases with no gene match: 10. The germline CDR1 and CDR2 sequences are MGHRA and YSYEKL. CDR3 size: 15 residues. Here the CDR3 reads CASSQVGLGVHEQFF. The DNA for the CDR3 is TGCGCCAGCAGCCAGGTAGGACTAGGGGTTCATGAGCAGTTCTTC.

This clonotype was detected only a few times. The chain is built from TRBV20-1 and TRBJ2-7; 8 bases agree with TRBD2. Trimming removed 0 bases from V and 3 bases from J; junction bases left unmatched: 10. Germline-derived CDR1 and CDR2 are DFQATT and SNEGSKA (reference sequence). This CDR3 is built from 16 residues. The CDR3 loop is CSARDVLAGGNYEQYF. CDR3 nucleotide sequence: TGCAGTGCTAGAGACGTACTGGCGGGGGGCAACTACGAGCAGTACTTC.

In its sample, this clonotype was seen a few times. The chain links TRBV7-2 to TRBJ2-3, with 9 bases aligning to TRBD2. The CDR3 has 16 residues. CDR1 is SGHTA, CDR2 FQGNSA, per germline. Losses at the gene ends were 1 base for V and 4 bases for J; bases not matched to a gene: 6. CDR3 amino acids: CASSLEAGGLADTQYF. In DNA, the CDR3 is TGTGCCAGCAGCTTAGAGGCGGGGGGGCTTGCAGATACGCAGTATTTT.

This clonotype occurred many times. The chain uses TRBV6-2 or TRBV6-3 and TRBJ2-2; possible D gene TRBD1, 5 bases. Trimming cost V 4 bases and J 6 bases, with 9 bases left between them. CDR3 length equals 13 residues. From germline, CDR1 is MNHEY and CDR2 SVGEGT. CDR3 in DNA: TGTGCCAGCAGTTTACAGGAAGCCGGGGAGCTGTTTTTT. This sequence encodes CASSLQEAGELFF.

The CDR3 region is CSAQAGNTEAFF. CDR3 in DNA: TGCAGTGCCCAGGCGGGGAACACTGAAGCTTTCTTT. The J gene is TRBJ1-1, the V gene TRBV20-1; the D is unclear. The CDR3 has 12 residues. Trimming removed 6 bases at V and 1 base at J, with 9 bases between. The germline gives CDR1 DFQATT, CDR2 SNEGSKA (reference sequence).

This clonotype was observed many times. J is TRBJ2-1 and V is TRBV7-2; 9 positions agree with TRBD2. The germline gives CDR1 SGHTA, CDR2 FQGNSA. The V and J ends lost 0 bases and 8 bases, in that order; junction bases with no gene match: 5. CDR3 length equals 15 residues. CDR3 sequence: CASSLAAGGRDEQFF. In DNA form, the CDR3 reads TGTGCCAGCAGCTTAGCGGCGGGGGGGCGAGATGAGCAGTTCTTC.

The V call is TRBV28, the J call TRBJ2-3; TRBD2 is a possible D gene (6 bases). V lost 5 bases, J lost 8 bases, and 11 bases lay in between. CDR3 length: 12 amino acids. Germline CDR1 reads MDHEN; CDR2 reads SYDVKM. In DNA, the CDR3 is TGTGCCAGCAGTGAGACTAGGTTTACGCAGTATTTT. Amino acids: CASSETRFTQYF.

This clonotype was picked up many times. The chain employs TRBV7-9 and TRBJ2-1, with 9 bases that match TRBD1. The V and J ends lost 5 bases and 7 bases, in that order; junction bases with no gene match: 9. The germline V gene has CDR1 SEHNR and CDR2 FQNEAQ (reference sequence). The CDR3 sequence is 15 residues long. The CDR3 region has the DNA TGTGCCAGCAGCCTCACAGCGGGACAGGGTAATGAGCAGTTCTTC. Its protein is CASSLTAGQGNEQFF. The whole variable domain, filled in from reference TRBV7-9 and TRBJ2-1, reads DTGVSQNPRHKITKRGQNVTFRCDPISEHNRLYWYRQTLGQGPEFLTYFQNEAQLEKSRLLSDRFSAERPKGSFSTLEIQRTEQGDSAMYLCASSLTAGQGNEQFFGPGTRLTVL.